Below, 9 T cell receptor beta chains from the same sample are listed, as sequenced in a study of CD8 T cells in ankylosing spondylitis. These receptors' antigens are unknown. TCRdb re-analysed the 5' RACE reads in MiXCR, keeping a single row per CDR3 protein. The table records about 220,000 distinct CDR3 sequences, about 16% of them present only once. The study's findings and limits: Ankylosing spondylitis blood seemed to carry a telltale TCR beta motif made of several highly homologous variants.

Sequenced: blood, either unsorted or a sorted T cell fraction (not recorded which). The receptor set was obtained from a male donor with ankylosing spondylitis.

The sample holds a few counts of this clonotype. The V gene is TRBV4-1, the J gene TRBJ1-1, with 7 positions matching TRBD1. V was clipped by 1 base and J by 7 bases; unmatched bases: 6. Per the germline V gene, CDR1 is MGHRA and CDR2 is YSYEKL. The CDR3 has 14 amino acids. The CDR3 nucleotides read TGCGCCAGCAGCCAAGGGGGGACAGCTGGTGAAGCTTTCTTT. This translates into CASSQGGTAGEAFF.

This clonotype was seen a few times. This chain joins TRBV19 and TRBJ2-1; TRBD1 might be the D (6 bases). This CDR3 has 11 residues. The V gene's germline CDR1 is LNHDA and CDR2 SQIVND (reference sequence). The germline V and J ends were trimmed by 8 bases and 7 bases, with 9 bases remaining between them. CDR3 coding DNA: TGTGCCAGTTCTAGGGGGAATGAGCAGTTCTTC. Its translation: CASSRGNEQFF. The complete variable domain, with remaining parts taken from reference TRBV19 and TRBJ2-1, reads DGGITQSPKYLFRKEGQNVTLSCEQNLNHDAMYWYRQDPGQGLRLIYYSQIVNDFQKGDIAEGYSVSREKKESFPLTVTSAQKNPTAFYLCASSRGNEQFFGPGTRLTVL.

This clonotype was counted many times. The chain uses TRBV10-2 and TRBJ1-1; 7 nucleotides agree with TRBD1. The V gene's germline CDR1 is WSHSY and CDR2 SAAADI. V shed 3 bases and J 3 bases; nucleotides not matched to a gene: 4. The length of the CDR3 is 14 residues. The CDR3 reads CASSDRDSHTEAFF. As DNA, the CDR3 is TGCGCCAGCAGTGACCGGGACAGTCACACTGAAGCTTTCTTT.

V is TRBV30 and J is TRBJ1-1, with no clear D. Germline values: CDR1 GTSNPN, CDR2 SVGIG (reference sequence). This CDR3 spans 11 amino acids. The germline V and J ends were trimmed by 1 base and 5 bases, with 5 bases remaining between them. The CDR3 spells CAWSDSTEAFF. CDR3 DNA: TGTGCCTGGAGTGATAGTACTGAAGCTTTCTTT.

This clonotype was counted a few times. This chain connects TRBV7-9 to TRBJ2-1, with TRBD1 matching 8 bases. CDR3 length: 15 amino acids. Per the germline V gene, CDR1 is SEHNR and CDR2 is FQNEAQ (reference sequence). V was pared by 5 bases and J by 4 bases, with 7 bases of the junction left unmatched. The CDR3 loop is CASSRPGGGYNEQFF. The CDR3, as DNA: TGTGCCAGCAGCAGGCCAGGGGGCGGGTACAATGAGCAGTTCTTC.

The rearrangement uses TRBV27 and TRBJ2-7; TRBD2 matches 10 bases. This CDR3 spans 14 amino acids. V was clipped by 9 bases and J by 3 bases; unmatched bases: 8. Germline loops: CDR1 MNHEY, CDR2 SMNVEV (reference sequence). CDR3 residues: CASARGLAFYEQYF. The CDR3 bases are TGTGCCAGTGCCCGGGGACTAGCGTTCTACGAGCAGTACTTC.

A few counts support this clonotype. This rearrangement joins TRBV12-3 or TRBV12-4 to TRBJ2-1; perhaps TRBD2 as D (6 bases). The CDR3 runs to 16 residues. V lost 2 bases to trimming and J lost 0 bases, with 11 bases between them. The CDR3 protein is CASSLIREHSYNEQFF. The CDR3 coding sequence is TGTGCCAGCAGTTTAATCCGGGAGCACTCCTACAATGAGCAGTTCTTC.

The table lists this clonotype with a few counts. This rearrangement joins TRBV5-1 to TRBJ2-5; the match to TRBD2 covers 7 bases. This CDR3 spans 15 amino acids. The junction had 9 bases not matched to a gene; V was cut back by 3 bases and J by 4 bases. CDR1 and CDR2 from the germline V gene are SGHRS and YFSETQ. The CDR3 protein is CASSSLARESETQYF. The CDR3 DNA reads TGCGCCAGCAGCTCCCTGGCGCGGGAGTCAGAGACCCAGTACTTC.

This clonotype was counted ten times or more. The rearrangement links TRBV13 to TRBJ2-3; D is uncertain. The CDR3 loop spans 13 amino acids. The V end lost 6 bases, the J end lost 0 bases, and 7 bases lay between the germline ends. The germline V gene has CDR1 PRHDT and CDR2 FYEKMQ (reference sequence). The CDR3 protein is CASSPPSTDTQYF. CDR3 sequence (DNA): TGTGCCAGCAGTCCGCCCAGCACAGATACGCAGTATTTT.